This entry features one TCR beta chain sequence. Its recognized antigen is unknown. No clone much larger than this one lies a single base away; base qualities are absent. The germline V gene sets CDR1 to KGHDR and CDR2 to SFDVKD. The germline ends are 13 bases apart after V is trimmed by 0 bases and J by 5 bases. The CDR3 measures 16 amino acids from cysteine to phenylalanine. Just CDR3 DNA is preserved here, 48 bases in frame from base 1. The sample belongs to a study of response to subunit inactivated influenza vaccine (dated by TCRdb to between 2017 and 2018). For context, the study as a whole: The study used deep quantitative T cell receptor repertoire profiling to track responses to a trivalent subunit inactivated influenza vaccine. General findings and caveats noted by the study authors: It was suggested by the authors that each seasonal influenza vaccination may recruit only a limited number of new T cells.

Receptor libraries were prepared by RT-PCR. Data came from an Illumina HiSeq 2500. Starting from the raw public reads, TCRdb applied fastp trimming at Q25, assembled clones with MiXCR and retained in-frame beta chains. Rows with a matching CDR3 protein are joined into one entry that keeps the most common DNA and genes. The sample data list roughly 290,000 distinct CDR3 sequences, and less than 25% of these were observed just once. The top ten clonotypes cover roughly 10% of the sample. The origin of this receptor is a man in his fifties or sixties who received an inactivated influenza vaccine. Donor details come from another sample of the same person, matched by shared clones. The chain uses TRBV24-1 and TRBJ2-1; the best D guess is TRBD2, with 5 bases matching. Sequencing used PBMCs from blood, obtained about 20 months after vaccination. CDR3 region: CATSDLDRGLNNEQFF. The DNA sequence is given as TGTGCCACCAGTGATTTGGATCGGGGTTTGAACAATGAGCAGTTCTTC.